This entry is about one T cell receptor (beta chain). This sample's treatment: some 20 received Ad26.COV2.S at low or high dose, single or two shots; 5 received placebo; per-sample allocation not given. Vaccine and placebo recipients were sampled on day 63 after the first injection. Immunization relied on an Ad26 vector, which expressed Wuhan-strain SARS-CoV-2 spike. This specimen belongs to a study of Ad26.COV2.S vaccination and SARS-CoV-2 variants. Study background: The donor was enrolled in the Ad26.COV2.S arm of the COV1001 trial.

The assay was immunoSEQ multiplex PCR, and TCRdb's table has in-frame clones only and misses some. The top ten clones hold more than 1.5% of a sample with under 500,000 clones, 92% of them seen once. The TCR sequence derives from a person aged 18-60 years who received the Ad26.COV2.S COVID-19 vaccine or a placebo. The source was peripheral blood, collected in a trial of Ad26.COV2.S vaccine versus placebo.

CDR3: CASSFGGASTGELFF. CDR3 coding DNA: TGCGCCAGCAGCTTCGGGGGGGCCAGCACCGGGGAGCTGTTTTTT. The genes are TRBV5-1 and TRBJ2-2, with 8 bases fitting TRBD2. CDR3 length: 15 residues. The junction had 4 bases not matched to a gene; V was cut back by 2 bases and J by 4 bases. Germline CDR1 SGHRS, CDR2 YFSETQ.